The T cell receptor beta chain under discussion was sequenced for a study of control samples from healthy donors and cancer patients. Germline CDR1 is SGHTA and CDR2 is FQGNSA. Trimming cost V 3 bases and J 3 bases, with 15 bases left between them. The CDR3 is 15 residues long. This table comes from immunoSEQ multiplex PCR, and its TCRdb copy is limited to in-frame clones, with some not included. This sample yields roughly 84,000 clones, of which 91% are seen a single time; 17% belongs to the top ten. The sequenced sample was blood. The chain joins TRBV7-2 to TRBJ2-7; weak D call: TRBD2 (5 bases). The sequence was collected from a man aged 45-65 years in good health. The CDR3 DNA reads TGTGCCAGCAGCTTTAGTCTGGACTCGATCTACGAGCAGTACTTC. Amino acid sequence: CASSFSLDSIYEQYF.